These 8 T cell receptor beta chains came from one sample sequenced in a study of shared clonotypes between healthy human individuals. The naive CD8 fraction comprised CD45RO-negative cells positively selected for CCR7 and excluded terminally differentiated effector memory CD45RA+ cells. Some clones are missing from TCRdb's copy, which holds only in-frame ones; the method was immunoSEQ multiplex PCR. The sample shows about 2.2 million clones, about 94% of them seen only once. Sequenced input: naive CD8+ T cells from PBMCs. These receptors originate from a man between 18 and 29 years old in good health. Some clones in this sample may be carry-over from other donors' samples.

This clone occurred once. The V and J genes are TRBV5-6 and TRBJ2-1, with D possibly being TRBD2 (6 bases). CDR1 SGHDT and CDR2 YYEEEE come from the germline V gene. Trimming pared 4 bases from V and 12 bases from J, leaving 20 bases between. CDR3 size: 14 residues. CDR3 in DNA: TGTGCCAGCAGCATCCGGGACTTCCTACCTGGGCAGTTCTTC. Translating it yields CASSIRDFLPGQFF.

The chain couples TRBV7-9 to TRBJ1-4, with a possible D match to TRBD1 (5 bases). The ends were cut back, 8 bases at V and 4 bases at J, with 11 bases in the middle. CDR3 size: 13 residues. CDR1 is SEHNR, CDR2 FQNEAQ, per germline (reference sequence). CDR3 residues: CASSQELNEKLFF. CDR3 nucleotide sequence: TGTGCCAGCTCACAGGAACTTAATGAAAAACTGTTTTTT. Based on the CDR3 plus reference TRBV7-9 and TRBJ1-4, the full variable domain is DTGVSQNPRHKITKRGQNVTFRCDPISEHNRLYWYRQTLGQGPEFLTYFQNEAQLEKSRLLSDRFSAERPKGSFSTLEIQRTEQGDSAMYLCASSQELNEKLFFGSGTQLSVL.

On this clone: Other nucleotide sequences in the sample specify the same CDR3. V is TRBV19 and J is TRBJ2-7, with 14 nucleotides matching TRBD2. V was pared by 3 bases and J by 4 bases, with 2 bases of the junction left unmatched. The CDR3 runs to 15 residues. Per germline, CDR1 LNHDA and CDR2 SQIVND (reference sequence). DNA for the CDR3: TGTGCCAGTAGTATCGGGACTAGCGGGAGTTACGAGCAGTACTTC. This sequence encodes CASSIGTSGSYEQYF.

This sequence joins TRBV29-1 and TRBJ1-1; 10 bases align to TRBD1. There are 14 residues in the CDR3. Unmatched junction bases numbered 5, after V lost 3 bases and J lost 4 bases. Germline lookup yields CDR1 SQVTM and CDR2 ANQGSEA. The CDR3 here is CSVEGQGWITEAFF. CDR3 coding DNA: TGCAGCGTTGAGGGACAGGGGTGGATCACTGAAGCTTTCTTT.

The chain joins TRBV7-9 to TRBJ1-1, with D unresolved. V was pared by 5 bases and J by 4 bases, with 11 bases between. The CDR3 covers 13 residues. The germline V gene has CDR1 SEHNR and CDR2 FQNEAQ (reference sequence). The CDR3 bases are TGTGCCAGCAGCCCACCGATCAGCACTGAAGCTTTCTTT. Its translation: CASSPPISTEAFF.

V usage is TRBV4-2 and J usage is TRBJ2-3; weak D call: TRBD2 (6 bases). The CDR3 totals 18 residues. Per germline, CDR1 LGHNA and CDR2 YNFKEQ. Trimming took 0 bases from V and 4 from J, leaving 20 bases between them. CDR3 amino acids: CASSQDSAPPRDSDTQYF. CDR3 sequence (DNA): TGTGCCAGCAGCCAAGATTCTGCGCCACCGAGGGACTCAGATACGCAGTATTTT.

The chain joins TRBV27 to TRBJ2-2, with D maybe TRBD2 (5 bases). This CDR3 contains 15 residues. V gave up 8 bases and J gave up 0 bases, with 13 bases separating them. Germline V lookup: CDR1 MNHEY, CDR2 SMNVEV (reference sequence). CDR3 DNA sequence: TGTGCCAGCTCGACGGGGAACTCGAACACCGGGGAGCTGTTTTTT. Translated, it gives CASSTGNSNTGELFF.

The chain recombines TRBV7-9 with TRBJ2-2; unclear D gene. CDR3 length: 14 amino acids. CDR1 is SEHNR and CDR2 is FQNEAQ in the germline V gene (reference sequence). Trimming removed 5 bases at V and 3 bases at J, with 10 bases between. CDR3 in amino acids: CASSPPVYTGELFF. The CDR3 bases are TGTGCCAGCAGCCCACCCGTCTACACCGGGGAGCTGTTTTTT.